The present entry profiles one T cell receptor beta chain with its context. The antigen is undetermined. These data come from a study of cytomegalovirus exposure and HLA in healthy donors. Study results and caveats: Exclusion as indistinguishable affected some V segments, including TRBV6-2 and TRBV6-3. According to reports, the classifier identified cytomegalovirus status with high specificity and sensitivity.

This CDR3 contains 13 residues. Germline V gene data show CDR1 as LNHDA and CDR2 as SQIVND (reference sequence). V lost 6 bases and J lost 7, with 12 bases in between. Primers for the PCR totalled 60 Vbeta and 13 Jbeta. Using immunoSEQ multiplex PCR, the repertoire was profiled, and TCRdb retains in-frame clones only, with some absent. The table records 210,000 or so clones, around 86% of them present only once. The genes are TRBV19 and TRBJ2-2, with D possibly matching TRBD2 (7 bases). The sequencing input was PBMCs. The sequence derives from a woman aged 45-65 years in good health and CMV-seropositive. The CDR3 here is CASSGGHGGELFF. The CDR3 nucleotides are TGTGCCAGTAGCGGGGGGCACGGCGGGGAGCTGTTTTTT.